This T cell receptor (beta chain) was retrieved from a study of human T cells and chemical hapten exposure. This clonotype occurred a few times. TCRdb fed the RACE reads into MiXCR, producing one record per CDR3 protein. The repertoire holds 300,000 to 400,000 distinct CDR3 sequences, with about 7% as singletons. Stated time point: patch test 1, 2 weeks after DPC sensitization. The treatment is: therapeutic diphenylcyclopropenone sensitization with weekly scalp DPC. The sequence was collected from a woman aged 18-29 years with alopecia areata. Some clones in this sample may be carry-over from other donors' samples. This material consisted of whole blood, taken in connection with sensitization to the hapten diphenylcyclopropenone (DPC).

CDR3 DNA: TGCAGTGCTAGACCTCGCGGCGAGACCCAGTACTTC. This codes for CSARPRGETQYF. The V gene is TRBV20-1, the J gene TRBJ2-5; no firm D call. In germline, CDR1 is DFQATT, CDR2 SNEGSKA (reference sequence). The CDR3 has 12 residues. V shed 2 bases and J shed 5 bases, with 9 bases lying between them.